This TCR beta chain was profiled in a study of blood T cell repertoires in COVID-19. In the study's own analysis: Cell counts per sample came from amplifying reference gene primers. Only in-frame clones appear in the TCRdb table, and some are missing; sequencing was by immunoSEQ multiplex PCR. D and trimming were read from the DNA, whereas the V and J calls and clone size are those reported in that table. Of approximately 200,000 clones listed, 80% are singletons. This clone was seen once. CDR1 is LNHDA, CDR2 SQIVND, per germline (reference sequence). V was pared by 6 bases and J by 2 bases, with 17 bases between. This CDR3 is 15 amino acids long.

The sequenced material came from peripheral blood. The J gene is TRBJ2-7, the V gene TRBV19; TRBD1 is a possible D gene (6 bases). This receptor was obtained from a human donor in a cohort sampled during active COVID-19. CDR3 protein: CASSPQGKPPYEQYF. For the CDR3, the DNA is TGTGCCAGTAGCCCCCAGGGGAAACCCCCCTACGAGCAGTACTTC.